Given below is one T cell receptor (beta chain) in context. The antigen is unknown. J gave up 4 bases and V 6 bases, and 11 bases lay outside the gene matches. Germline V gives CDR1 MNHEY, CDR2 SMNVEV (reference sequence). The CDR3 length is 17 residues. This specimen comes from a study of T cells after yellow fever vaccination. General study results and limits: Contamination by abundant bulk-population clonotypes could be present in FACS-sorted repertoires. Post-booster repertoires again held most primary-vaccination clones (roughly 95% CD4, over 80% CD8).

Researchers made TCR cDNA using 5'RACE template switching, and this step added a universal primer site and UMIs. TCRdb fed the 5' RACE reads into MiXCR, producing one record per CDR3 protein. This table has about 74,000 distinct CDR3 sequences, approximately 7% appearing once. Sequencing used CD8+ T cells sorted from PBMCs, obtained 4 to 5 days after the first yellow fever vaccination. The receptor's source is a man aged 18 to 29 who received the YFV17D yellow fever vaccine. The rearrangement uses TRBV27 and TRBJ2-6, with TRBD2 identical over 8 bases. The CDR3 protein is CASRLIGRESGANVLTF. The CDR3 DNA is TGTGCCAGCAGATTAATCGGGAGGGAATCAGGGGCCAACGTCCTGACTTTC.